This T cell receptor (beta chain) was retrieved from a study of blood T cell repertoires in COVID-19. At the level of the study: Samples taken during acute and convalescent COVID-19 were collected in the United States, Italy and Spain.

V lost 5 bases and J 5 bases, leaving 18 bases between the germline ends. Germline V CDR1 and CDR2: GTSNPN, SVGIG (reference sequence). CDR3 length equals 14 residues. Assay used: immunoSEQ multiplex PCR; TCRdb lists only in-frame clones, some missing. The data show roughly 100,000 clones, 87% seen once. The chain couples TRBV30 to TRBJ1-1, with D tentatively TRBD1 (5 bases). The receptor's source is a woman in her forties or fifties with COVID-19, enrolled during active disease. Sequenced sample: peripheral blood. The CDR3 protein is CAWHLRGGVTEAFF. The CDR3 DNA reads as TGTGCCTGGCACCTCCGTGGAGGGGTGACTGAAGCTTTCTTT.